The source of this T cell receptor (beta chain) is a study of T cells in Graves' hyperthyroidism and ophthalmopathy. From germline, CDR1 is SGDLS and CDR2 YYNGEE. The CDR3 has 13 amino acids. The ends were cut back, 0 bases at V and 3 bases at J, with 6 bases in the middle. Template material for amplifying TCR beta CDR3 regions consisted of RNA transcripts. The HTBI primer set was used in a first-round RT-PCR of the TCR CDR3. MiXCR was run by TCRdb on the multiplex PCR reads, yielding one entry per CDR3 protein. The table includes a few hundred thousand distinct CDR3 sequences, less than 25% detected once. If no ophthalmopathy progression occurred within 18 months, Graves' hyperthyroidism was stable. Orbital computed tomography, thyroid ultrasound, serum thyroxine and TRAb, and clinical symptoms together informed the diagnoses. General study points: Among clonotypes expanded in thyroid above 0.001, most were also found in blood. Separation of ophthalmopathy from stable hyperthyroidism was achieved by a 13 V-J model.

This clonotype has a handful of counts. Its antigen remains unknown. A read error may explain this, as a much larger clone is one base away. Sequenced material: blood. The receptor was derived from a man younger than 35 with Graves' hyperthyroidism. V is TRBV9 and J is TRBJ1-1; D is possibly TRBD1 (6 bases). DNA for the CDR3: TGTGCCAGCAGCGTAGAGGGGGACACTGAAGCTTTCTTT. Translated: CASSVEGDTEAFF.